This T cell receptor beta chain stems from a study of naive and memory T cell subsets. This clonotype was detected a few times. The library had UMIs added by 3' ligation of an oligonucleotide to TCR cDNA. The V and J ends lost 5 bases and 0 bases respectively, with 15 bases between them. CDR3 length: 16 amino acids. The germline V gene encodes CDR1 MNHEY and CDR2 SVGAGI. Four PCR rounds used nested alpha and beta constant region primers plus the SP2 primer. TCRdb redid the calling of the 5' RACE reads with MiXCR, one entry per CDR3 protein. The sample records fewer than 40,000 distinct CDR3 sequences, approximately 16% being singletons.

The TCR originated in a female donor in good health. J is TRBJ2-3 and V is TRBV6-5; D uncertain. CDR3 nucleotide sequence: TGTGCCAGCAGTCGGTCCTCATCCTCGAGCACAGATACGCAGTATTTT. This sequence encodes CASSRSSSSSTDTQYF.